Sequencing of this T cell receptor (beta chain) was carried out in a study of control samples from healthy donors and cancer patients. The assay was immunoSEQ multiplex PCR, and TCRdb's table has in-frame clones only and misses some. The sample holds 54,000 or so clones, about 95% seen once. The CDR3 spans 13 residues. The V and J ends lost 8 bases and 0 bases respectively, with 8 bases between them. Germline CDR1 MNHEY, CDR2 SMNVEV (reference sequence). The sequencing sample was made of blood. This clonotype originated in a man aged 25 to 40 in good health. The chain combines TRBV27 with TRBJ1-3; unclear D gene. The CDR3 region has the DNA TGTGCCAGCGGCGTACTCTCTGGAAACACCATATATTTT. It codes for CASGVLSGNTIYF.